These 18 T cell receptor beta chains were sequenced from one sample in a study of T cell repertoires in cytomegalovirus infection. No antigen has been assigned to these receptors. TCRdb reanalysed the reads using MiXCR and keeps one entry per CDR3 protein. The repertoire holds about 480,000 distinct CDR3 sequences, with more than 30% as singletons. Sample: cultured PBMCs, taken from culture after CMV antigen stimulation. These receptors were taken from a human donor in good health (CMV status not recorded). Some clones in this sample may be carry-over from other donors' samples.

This clonotype has only a few counts. The CDR3 here is CASSYGLQGYNQPQHF. CDR3 DNA sequence: TGTGCCAGCAGTTACGGGCTACAGGGGTACAATCAGCCCCAGCATTTT. The chain combines TRBV6-6 with TRBJ1-5; 7 positions agree with TRBD1. The trim removed 2 bases at V and 3 bases at J, leaving 7 bases unmatched. This CDR3 comprises 16 residues. The germline V gene encodes CDR1 MNHNY and CDR2 SVGAGI (reference sequence).

This clonotype was found a few times. This chain connects TRBV6-2 or TRBV6-3 to TRBJ2-3; 10 nucleotides agree with TRBD2. The germline gives CDR1 MNHEY, CDR2 SVGEGT. Unmatched junction bases numbered 6, after V lost 1 base and J lost 2 bases. There are 17 residues in the CDR3. The CDR3 nucleotides are TGTGCCAGCAGTTACTTTGGAGCGGGAGGGCCCACAGATACGCAGTATTTT. Its translation: CASSYFGAGGPTDTQYF.

The chain has TRBV7-8 and TRBJ2-2; D is ambiguous. The V end was cut by 8 bases, the J end by 7 bases, with 8 bases between. In germline, CDR1 is SGHVS, CDR2 FQNEAQ. CDR3 length equals 11 residues. The CDR3 sequence is CASRWGGELFF. In nucleotides, the CDR3 is TGTGCCAGCCGATGGGGCGGGGAGCTGTTTTTT.

V and J are TRBV7-3 and TRBJ2-2; D is unclear. Trimming cost V 0 bases and J 0 bases, with 8 bases left between them. CDR1 SGHTA and CDR2 FQGTGA come from the germline V gene. This CDR3 is 16 amino acids long. CDR3 amino acids: CASSLTGSANTGELFF. For the CDR3, the DNA is TGTGCCAGCAGCTTAACGGGCAGCGCGAACACCGGGGAGCTGTTTTTT.

The CDR3 reads CASSIGTGLGDTEAFF. The CDR3 DNA sequence: TGTGCCAGTAGTATCGGGACAGGCCTCGGGGACACTGAAGCTTTCTTT. The rearrangement links TRBV19 to TRBJ1-1, with 8 bases identical to TRBD1. The CDR3 extends over 16 amino acids. J gave up 3 bases and V 3 bases, and 9 bases lay outside the gene matches. Germline CDR1 LNHDA, CDR2 SQIVND (reference sequence).

This clonotype has just a few counts. The chain employs TRBV7-2 and TRBJ2-2; D unclear. The CDR3 covers 15 residues. Between the trimmed V and J ends, which lost 3 bases and 4 bases, there was a span of 12 bases. Germline V gene lookup returns CDR1 SGHTA and CDR2 FQGNSA. CDR3 protein: CASSFNQPPTGELFF. DNA for the CDR3: TGTGCCAGCAGCTTCAACCAGCCGCCCACCGGGGAGCTGTTTTTT.

This chain links TRBV2 with TRBJ2-7; TRBD2 matches 9 bases. V lost 8 bases, J lost 6 bases, and 5 bases stayed unmatched. There are 12 residues in the CDR3. Germline V gene sequence: CDR1 SNHLY, CDR2 FYNNEI. The CDR3 protein is CASGGRASEQYV. In DNA, the CDR3 is TGTGCCAGCGGCGGGAGGGCCTCCGAGCAGTACGTC.

This clonotype was seen only a few times. The gene calls are TRBV10-3 and TRBJ2-5; D uncertain. The V gene's germline CDR1 is ENHRY and CDR2 SYGVKD. Trimming removed 6 bases from V and 4 bases from J, with 12 bases in between. The CDR3 runs 13 residues. In DNA, the CDR3 is TGTGCCATCAGCCTTAAGCCCGCAGAGACCCAGTACTTC. This codes for CAISLKPAETQYF.

This clonotype appeared a few times. The chain joins TRBV12-3 or TRBV12-4 to TRBJ2-7, with 8 bases that match TRBD1. V lost 8 bases, J lost 5 bases, and 11 bases stayed unmatched. CDR3 length equals 14 residues. The CDR3 coding sequence is TGTGCCAGCGGCTATTCAGGGGGCGCCGACGAGCAGTACTTC. As protein: CASGYSGGADEQYF.

This clonotype was observed a few times. The rearrangement uses TRBV6-5 and TRBJ2-1, with D maybe TRBD1 (5 bases). The germline gives CDR1 MNHEY, CDR2 SVGAGI. This CDR3 is built from 14 residues. Deletions cut 2 bases from V and 8 bases from J, with 13 bases between. The CDR3 sequence: CASSYGQGDYEQFF. For the CDR3, the DNA is TGTGCCAGCAGTTACGGGCAGGGTGATTATGAGCAGTTCTTC.

This clonotype was picked up a small number of times. The V and J genes are TRBV6-2 or TRBV6-3 and TRBJ2-1; no firm D call. The germline V gene encodes CDR1 MNHEY and CDR2 SVGEGT. V lost 5 bases to trimming and J lost 3 bases, with 14 bases between them. This CDR3 is built from 15 residues. CDR3 loop: CASSPRGWVYNEQFF. The CDR3 DNA sequence: TGTGCCAGCAGTCCCCGAGGATGGGTCTACAATGAGCAGTTCTTC.

This chain uses TRBV6-6 with TRBJ1-5, with D maybe TRBD1 (6 bases). V shed 6 bases and J shed 7 bases, with 16 bases lying between them. Germline V gene sequence: CDR1 MNHNY, CDR2 SVGAGI (reference sequence). The CDR3 loop spans 14 amino acids. The CDR3 sequence is CASRGQTGGQPQHF. The DNA of the CDR3 is TGTGCCAGCAGGGGTCAGACAGGCGGGCAGCCCCAGCATTTT.

For this clonotype: One end of the junction does not line up with germline, which may come from a read error. In DNA form, the CDR3 reads TGTGCCAGCAGAGAAGTGCGGGAGGCCGGGGAGCTGTTTTTT. Amino acid sequence: CASREVREAGELFF. The genes are TRBV2 and TRBJ2-2; TRBD2 matches at 8 bases. The CDR3 is made up of 14 amino acids. Germline V lookup: CDR1 SNHLY, CDR2 FYNNEI.

Ten or more counts support this clonotype. J is TRBJ2-2 and V is TRBV7-2; D not certain. CDR3 length: 15 residues. In germline, CDR1 is SGHTA, CDR2 FQGNSA. Trimming removed 5 bases at V and 0 bases at J, with 10 bases between. CDR3 nucleotides: TGTGCCAGCAGCCGGTCCCGGGCGAACACCGGGGAGCTGTTTTTT. It is translated as CASSRSRANTGELFF.

V and J are TRBV20-1 and TRBJ2-3, with 11 bases identical to TRBD2. The CDR3 loop spans 18 amino acids. Looked up from germline, CDR1 is DFQATT and CDR2 is SNEGSKA (reference sequence). V dropped 0 bases and J dropped 1; count of bases not matched to a gene: 9. The CDR3 region has the DNA TGCAGTGCTAGAGATCTCAACCTACTAGCGGGAGGCACAGATACGCAGTATTTT. Protein: CSARDLNLLAGGTDTQYF.

The chain joins TRBV12-3 or TRBV12-4 to TRBJ2-2; TRBD2 matches at 7 bases. The CDR3 is made up of 17 amino acids. V lost 3 bases to trimming and J lost 1 base; unmatched junction nucleotides: 8. The CDR3 region is CASSFFLGGENTGELFF. The CDR3, as DNA: TGTGCCAGCAGTTTTTTCCTTGGGGGGGAGAACACCGGGGAGCTGTTTTTT.

V usage is TRBV11-2 and J usage is TRBJ1-1; D is undetermined. The length of the CDR3 is 16 residues. Trimming shortened V by 2 bases and J by 11 bases, and 24 bases separated the two germline ends. The germline V gene has CDR1 SGHAT and CDR2 FQNNGV. The CDR3 DNA is TGTGCCAGCAGCTTAAACCCAGGTTTTGGGTTAGGTTGGGCTTTCTTT. It is translated as CASSLNPGFGLGWAFF.

The genes are TRBV6-5 and TRBJ1-5; tentatively, D is TRBD1 (5 bases). The V gene lost 4 bases and the J gene lost 7 bases, with 14 bases spanning the gap. This CDR3 has 14 residues. CDR1 and CDR2 (germline): MNHEY, SVGAGI. The CDR3 here is CASSSGLLGQPQHF. CDR3 in DNA: TGTGCCAGCAGTTCGGGACTCTTGGGACAGCCCCAGCATTTT.